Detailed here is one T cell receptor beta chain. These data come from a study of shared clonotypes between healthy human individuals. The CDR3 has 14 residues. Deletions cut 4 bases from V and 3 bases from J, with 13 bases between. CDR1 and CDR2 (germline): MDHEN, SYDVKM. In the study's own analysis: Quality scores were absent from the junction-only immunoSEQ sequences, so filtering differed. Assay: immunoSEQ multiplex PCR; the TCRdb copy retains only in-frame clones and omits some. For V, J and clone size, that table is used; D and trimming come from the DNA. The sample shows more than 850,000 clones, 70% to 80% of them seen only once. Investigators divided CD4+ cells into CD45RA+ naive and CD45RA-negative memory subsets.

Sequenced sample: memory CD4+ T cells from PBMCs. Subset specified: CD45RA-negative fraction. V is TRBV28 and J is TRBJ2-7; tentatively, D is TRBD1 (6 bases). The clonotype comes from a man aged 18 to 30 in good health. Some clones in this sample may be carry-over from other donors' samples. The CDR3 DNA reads TGTGCCAGCAGTTCGGCAGGGGCCGGCTACGAGCAGTACTTC. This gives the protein CASSSAGAGYEQYF. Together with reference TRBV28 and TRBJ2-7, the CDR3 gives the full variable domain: DVKVTQSSRYLVKRTGEKVFLECVQDMDHENMFWYRQDPGLGLRLIYFSYDVKMKEKGDIPEGYSVSREKKERFSLILESASTNQTSMYLCASSSAGAGYEQYFGPGTRLTVT.